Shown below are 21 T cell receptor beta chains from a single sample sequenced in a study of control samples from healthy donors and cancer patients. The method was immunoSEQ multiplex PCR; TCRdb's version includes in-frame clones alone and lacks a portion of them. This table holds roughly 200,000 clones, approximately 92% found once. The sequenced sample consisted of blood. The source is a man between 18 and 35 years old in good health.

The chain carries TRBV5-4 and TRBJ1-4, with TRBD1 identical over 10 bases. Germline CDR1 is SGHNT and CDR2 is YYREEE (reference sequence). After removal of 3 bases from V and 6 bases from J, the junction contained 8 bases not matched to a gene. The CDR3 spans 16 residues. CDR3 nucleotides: TGTGCCAGCAGCTATATTTCCGGGACAGGGGATGAAAAACTGTTTTTT. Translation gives CASSYISGTGDEKLFF.

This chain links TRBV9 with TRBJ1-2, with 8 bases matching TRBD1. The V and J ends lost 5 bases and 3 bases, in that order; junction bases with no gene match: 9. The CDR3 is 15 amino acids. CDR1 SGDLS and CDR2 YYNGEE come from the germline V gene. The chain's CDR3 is CASSPGGTGYYGYTF. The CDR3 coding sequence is TGTGCCAGCAGTCCAGGAGGGACAGGCTACTATGGCTACACCTTC.

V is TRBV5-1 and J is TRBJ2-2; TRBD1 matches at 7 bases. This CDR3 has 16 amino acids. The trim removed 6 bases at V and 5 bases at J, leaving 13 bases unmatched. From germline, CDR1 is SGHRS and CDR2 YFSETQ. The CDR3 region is CASIIQPGQSTGELFF. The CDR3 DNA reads TGCGCCAGCATCATTCAACCGGGACAGTCAACCGGGGAGCTGTTTTTT.

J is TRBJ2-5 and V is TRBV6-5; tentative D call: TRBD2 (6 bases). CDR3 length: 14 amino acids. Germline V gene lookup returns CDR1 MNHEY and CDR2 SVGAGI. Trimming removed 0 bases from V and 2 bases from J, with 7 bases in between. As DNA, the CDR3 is TGTGCCAGCAGTTACTCTCGGGGGCAAGAGACCCAGTACTTC. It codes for CASSYSRGQETQYF.

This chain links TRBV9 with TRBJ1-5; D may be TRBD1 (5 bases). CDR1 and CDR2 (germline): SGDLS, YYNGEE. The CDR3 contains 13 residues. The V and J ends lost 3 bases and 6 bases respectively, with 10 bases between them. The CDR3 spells CASSATVGQPQHF. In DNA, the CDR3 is TGTGCCAGCAGCGCGACAGTGGGTCAGCCCCAGCATTTT.

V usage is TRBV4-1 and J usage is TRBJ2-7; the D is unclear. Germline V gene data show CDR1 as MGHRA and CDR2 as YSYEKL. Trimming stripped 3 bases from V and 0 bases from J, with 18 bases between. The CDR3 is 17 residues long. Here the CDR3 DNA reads TGCGCCAGCAGCCAGAGATTCGAGGTCTTATCCTCCTACGAGCAGTACTTC. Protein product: CASSQRFEVLSSYEQYF.

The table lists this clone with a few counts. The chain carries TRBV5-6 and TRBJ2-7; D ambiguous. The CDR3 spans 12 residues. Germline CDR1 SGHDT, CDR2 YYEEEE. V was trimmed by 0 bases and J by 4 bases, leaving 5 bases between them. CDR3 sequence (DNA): TGTGCCAGCAGCTTGGTGGGATACGAGCAGTACTTC. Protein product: CASSLVGYEQYF.

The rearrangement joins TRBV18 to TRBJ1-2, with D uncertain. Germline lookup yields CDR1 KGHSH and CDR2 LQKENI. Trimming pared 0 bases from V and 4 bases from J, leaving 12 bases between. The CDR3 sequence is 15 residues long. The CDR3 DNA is TGTGCCAGCTCACCACCAGAGTTGATGGGCTATGGCTACACCTTC. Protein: CASSPPELMGYGYTF.

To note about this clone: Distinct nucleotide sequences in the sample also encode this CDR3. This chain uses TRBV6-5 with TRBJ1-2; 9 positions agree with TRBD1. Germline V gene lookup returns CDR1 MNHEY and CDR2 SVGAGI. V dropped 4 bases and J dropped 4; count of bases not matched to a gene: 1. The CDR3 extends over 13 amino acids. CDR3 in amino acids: CASSLQGAYGYTF. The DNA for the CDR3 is TGTGCCAGCAGTTTACAGGGGGCCTATGGCTACACCTTC.

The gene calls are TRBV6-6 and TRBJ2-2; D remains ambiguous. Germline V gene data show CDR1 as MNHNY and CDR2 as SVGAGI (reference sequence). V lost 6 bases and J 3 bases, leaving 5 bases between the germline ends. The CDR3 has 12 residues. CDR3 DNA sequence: TGTGCCAGCAGCTGGGACACCGGGGAGCTGTTTTTT. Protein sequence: CASSWDTGELFF.

Here the CDR3 DNA reads TGTGCCATCAGCTCAATAAGCGGGGCTAGCACAGATACGCAGTATTTT. This codes for CAISSISGASTDTQYF. The chain couples TRBV10-3 to TRBJ2-3; 7 positions agree with TRBD2. The germline gives CDR1 ENHRY, CDR2 SYGVKD. Trimming removed 6 bases from V and 0 bases from J; junction bases left unmatched: 9. The CDR3 length is 16 residues.

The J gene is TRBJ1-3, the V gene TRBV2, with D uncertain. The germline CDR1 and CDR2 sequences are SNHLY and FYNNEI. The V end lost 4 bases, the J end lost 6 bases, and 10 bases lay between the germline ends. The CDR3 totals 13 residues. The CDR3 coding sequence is TGTGCCAGCAGTGGTGTCAGCCCAAACACCATATATTTT. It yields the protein CASSGVSPNTIYF.

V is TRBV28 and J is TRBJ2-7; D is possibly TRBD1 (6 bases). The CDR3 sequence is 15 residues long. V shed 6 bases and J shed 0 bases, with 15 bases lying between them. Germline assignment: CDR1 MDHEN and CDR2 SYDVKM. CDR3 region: CASSLAQGFSYEQYF. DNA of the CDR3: TGTGCCAGCAGCCTTGCCCAGGGGTTCTCCTACGAGCAGTACTTC.

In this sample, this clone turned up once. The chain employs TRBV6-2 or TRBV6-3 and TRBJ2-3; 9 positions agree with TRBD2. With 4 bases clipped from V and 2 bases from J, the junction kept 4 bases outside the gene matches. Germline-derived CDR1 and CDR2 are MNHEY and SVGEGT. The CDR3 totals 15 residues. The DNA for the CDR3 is TGTGCCAGCAGTTTTAGCGGGAGCCTCACAGATACGCAGTATTTT. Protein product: CASSFSGSLTDTQYF.

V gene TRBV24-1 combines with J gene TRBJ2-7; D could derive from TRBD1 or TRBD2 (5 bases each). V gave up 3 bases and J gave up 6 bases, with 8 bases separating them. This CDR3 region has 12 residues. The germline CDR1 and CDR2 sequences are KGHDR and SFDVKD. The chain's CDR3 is CATSDQRGEQYF. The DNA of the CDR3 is TGTGCCACCAGTGATCAGAGGGGCGAGCAGTACTTC.

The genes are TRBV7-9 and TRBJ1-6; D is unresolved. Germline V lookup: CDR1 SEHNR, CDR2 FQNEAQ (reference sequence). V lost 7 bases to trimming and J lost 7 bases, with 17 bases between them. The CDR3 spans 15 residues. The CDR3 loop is CASTFRSDGNSPLHF. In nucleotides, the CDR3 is TGTGCCAGCACCTTTCGATCAGACGGGAATTCACCCCTCCACTTT.

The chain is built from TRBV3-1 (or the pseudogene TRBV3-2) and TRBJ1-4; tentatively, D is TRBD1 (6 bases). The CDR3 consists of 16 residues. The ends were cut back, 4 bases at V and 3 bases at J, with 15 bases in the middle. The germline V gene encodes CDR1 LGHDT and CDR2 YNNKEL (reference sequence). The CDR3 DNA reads TGTGCCAGCAGCCCCTATGAACGACAGGCTAATGAAAAACTGTTTTTT. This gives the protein CASSPYERQANEKLFF.

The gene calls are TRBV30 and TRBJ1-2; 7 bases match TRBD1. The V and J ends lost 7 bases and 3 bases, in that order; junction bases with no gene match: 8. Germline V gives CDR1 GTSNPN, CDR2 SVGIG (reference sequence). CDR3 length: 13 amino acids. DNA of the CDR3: TGTGCCTCGTACCGGGACAGAGACTATGGCTACACCTTC. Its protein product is CASYRDRDYGYTF.

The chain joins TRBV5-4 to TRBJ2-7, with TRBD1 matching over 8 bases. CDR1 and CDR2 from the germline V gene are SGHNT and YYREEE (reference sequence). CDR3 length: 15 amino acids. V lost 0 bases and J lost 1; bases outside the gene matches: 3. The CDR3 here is CASSLGTGGSYEQYF. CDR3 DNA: TGTGCCAGCAGCTTGGGTACAGGGGGGTCCTACGAGCAGTACTTC.

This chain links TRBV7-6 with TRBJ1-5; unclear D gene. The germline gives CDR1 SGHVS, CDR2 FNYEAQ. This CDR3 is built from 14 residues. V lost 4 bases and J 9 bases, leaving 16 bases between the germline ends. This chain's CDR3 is CASSSGPSKWPQHF. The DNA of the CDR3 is TGTGCCAGCAGCTCAGGACCGTCTAAGTGGCCCCAGCATTTT.

CDR3 region: CASSRRSLSLNTEAFF. DNA for the CDR3: TGTGCCAGCAGTAGACGTAGTCTGTCTCTGAACACTGAAGCTTTCTTT. The V and J genes are TRBV28 and TRBJ1-1; no clear D. This CDR3 region has 16 residues. Looked up from germline, CDR1 is MDHEN and CDR2 is SYDVKM. V gave up 5 bases and J gave up 0 bases, with 16 bases separating them.